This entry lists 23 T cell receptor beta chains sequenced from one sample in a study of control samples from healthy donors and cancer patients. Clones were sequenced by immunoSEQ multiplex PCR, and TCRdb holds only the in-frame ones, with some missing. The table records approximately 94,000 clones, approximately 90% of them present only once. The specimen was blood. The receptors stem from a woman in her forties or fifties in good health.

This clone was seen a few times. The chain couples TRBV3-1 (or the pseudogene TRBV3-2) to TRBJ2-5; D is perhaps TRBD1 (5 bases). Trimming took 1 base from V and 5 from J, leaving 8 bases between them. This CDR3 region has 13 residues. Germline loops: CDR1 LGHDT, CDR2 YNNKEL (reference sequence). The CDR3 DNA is TGTGCCAGCAGCCAAGCTGGGGCCGAGACCCAGTACTTC. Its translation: CASSQAGAETQYF.

CDR3 nucleotide sequence: TGTGCCAGCTCACCCCCCCTAGCGGGAGAGGATGAGCAGTTCTTC. This translates into CASSPPLAGEDEQFF. V and J are TRBV18 and TRBJ2-1, with 10 bases lining up with TRBD2. This CDR3 has 15 residues. CDR1 and CDR2 from the germline V gene are KGHSH and LQKENI. Trimming at V came to 3 bases and at J to 8 bases, leaving 7 bases not matched to a gene.

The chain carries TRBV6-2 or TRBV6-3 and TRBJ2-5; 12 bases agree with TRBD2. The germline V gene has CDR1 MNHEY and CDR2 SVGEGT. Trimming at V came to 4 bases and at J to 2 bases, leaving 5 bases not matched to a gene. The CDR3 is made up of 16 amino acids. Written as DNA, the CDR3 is TGTGCCAGCAGTTCGGCTAGCGGGAGGGGTCAAGAGACCCAGTACTTC. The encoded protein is CASSSASGRGQETQYF.

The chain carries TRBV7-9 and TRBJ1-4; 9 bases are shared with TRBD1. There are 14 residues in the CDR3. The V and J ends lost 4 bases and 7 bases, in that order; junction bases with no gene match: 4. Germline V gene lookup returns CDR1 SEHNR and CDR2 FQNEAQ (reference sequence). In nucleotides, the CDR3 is TGTGCCAGCAGCTGGACAGGGGCCGGTGAAAAACTGTTTTTT. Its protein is CASSWTGAGEKLFF.

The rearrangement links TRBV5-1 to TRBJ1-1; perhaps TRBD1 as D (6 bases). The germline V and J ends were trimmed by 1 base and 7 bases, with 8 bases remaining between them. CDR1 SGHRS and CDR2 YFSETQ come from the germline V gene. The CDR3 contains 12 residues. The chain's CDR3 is CASSLLRGEAFF. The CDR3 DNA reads TGCGCCAGCAGCTTGCTCAGGGGTGAAGCTTTCTTT. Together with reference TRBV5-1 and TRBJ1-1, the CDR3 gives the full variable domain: KAGVTQTPRYLIKTRGQQVTLSCSPISGHRSVSWYQQTPGQGLQFLFEYFSETQRNKGNFPGRFSGRQFSNSRSEMNVSTLELGDSALYLCASSLLRGEAFFGQGTRLTVV.

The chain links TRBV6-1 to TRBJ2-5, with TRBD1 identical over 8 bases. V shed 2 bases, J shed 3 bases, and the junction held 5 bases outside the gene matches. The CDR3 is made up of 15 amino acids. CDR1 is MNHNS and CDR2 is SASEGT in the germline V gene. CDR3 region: CASSELWGQEETQYF. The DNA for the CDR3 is TGTGCCAGCAGTGAATTGTGGGGACAGGAAGAGACCCAGTACTTC.

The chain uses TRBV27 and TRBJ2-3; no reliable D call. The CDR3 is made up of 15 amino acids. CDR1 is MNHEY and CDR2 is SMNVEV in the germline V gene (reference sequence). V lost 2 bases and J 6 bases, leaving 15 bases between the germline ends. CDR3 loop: CASSLGGGLSDTQYF. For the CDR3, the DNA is TGTGCCAGCAGTTTAGGCGGCGGCCTCAGCGATACGCAGTATTTT.

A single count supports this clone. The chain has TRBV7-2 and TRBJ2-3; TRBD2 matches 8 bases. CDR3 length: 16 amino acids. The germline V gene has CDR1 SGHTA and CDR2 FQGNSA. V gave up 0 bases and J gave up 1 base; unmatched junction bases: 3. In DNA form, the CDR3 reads TGTGCCAGCAGCTTAGCTCCGGGGGGGGGCACAGATACGCAGTATTTT. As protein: CASSLAPGGGTDTQYF. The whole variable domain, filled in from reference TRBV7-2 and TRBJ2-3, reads GAGVSQSPSNKVTEKGKDVELRCDPISGHTALYWYRQSLGQGLEFLIYFQGNSAPDKSGLPSDRFSAERTGGSVSTLTIQRTQQEDSAVYLCASSLAPGGGTDTQYFGPGTRLTVL.

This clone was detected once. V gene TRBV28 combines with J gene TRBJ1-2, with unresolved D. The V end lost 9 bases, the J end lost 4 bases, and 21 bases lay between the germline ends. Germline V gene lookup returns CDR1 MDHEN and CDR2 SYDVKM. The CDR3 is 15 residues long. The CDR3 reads CASREQGRESYGYTF. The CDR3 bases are TGTGCCAGTAGAGAACAAGGGAGGGAGAGCTATGGCTACACCTTC.

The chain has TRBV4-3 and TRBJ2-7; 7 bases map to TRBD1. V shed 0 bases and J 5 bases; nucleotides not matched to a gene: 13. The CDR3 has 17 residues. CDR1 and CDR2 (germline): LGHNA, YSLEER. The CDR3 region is CASSQDLRTGVRNEQYF. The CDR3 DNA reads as TGCGCCAGCAGCCAAGATCTAAGAACAGGGGTTCGGAACGAGCAGTACTTC.

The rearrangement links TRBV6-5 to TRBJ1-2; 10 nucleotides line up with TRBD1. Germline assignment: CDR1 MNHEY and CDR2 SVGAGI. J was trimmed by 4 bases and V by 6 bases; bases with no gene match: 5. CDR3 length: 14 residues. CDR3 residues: CASSRDRGTYGYTF. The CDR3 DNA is TGTGCCAGCAGCCGGGACAGGGGTACCTATGGCTACACCTTC.

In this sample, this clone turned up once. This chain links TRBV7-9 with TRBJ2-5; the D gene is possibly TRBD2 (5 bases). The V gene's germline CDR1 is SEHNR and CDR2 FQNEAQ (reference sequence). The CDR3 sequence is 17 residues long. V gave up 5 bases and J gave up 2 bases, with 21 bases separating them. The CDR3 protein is CASSPRRFGVLQETQYF. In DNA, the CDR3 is TGTGCCAGCAGCCCCCGTAGGTTCGGGGTACTACAAGAGACCCAGTACTTC.

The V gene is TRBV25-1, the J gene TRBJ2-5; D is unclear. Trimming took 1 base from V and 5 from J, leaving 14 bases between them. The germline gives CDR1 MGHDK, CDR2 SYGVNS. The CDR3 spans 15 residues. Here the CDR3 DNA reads TGTGCCAGCAGTGAATCTGGACCCACGAGTGAGACCCAGTACTTC. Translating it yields CASSESGPTSETQYF. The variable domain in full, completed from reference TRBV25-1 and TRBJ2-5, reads EADIYQTPRYLVIGTGKKITLECSQTMGHDKMYWYQQDPGMELHLIHYSYGVNSTEKGDLSSESTVSRIRTEHFPLTLESARPSHTSQYLCASSESGPTSETQYFGPGTRLLVL.

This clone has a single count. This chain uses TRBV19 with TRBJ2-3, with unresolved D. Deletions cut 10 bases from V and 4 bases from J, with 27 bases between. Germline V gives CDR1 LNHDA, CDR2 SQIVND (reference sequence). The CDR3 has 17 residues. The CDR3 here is CATLSPSANYNADTQYF. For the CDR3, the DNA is TGTGCCACCCTGTCCCCTTCGGCAAACTACAACGCAGATACGCAGTATTTT. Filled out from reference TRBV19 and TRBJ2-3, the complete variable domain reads DGGITQSPKYLFRKEGQNVTLSCEQNLNHDAMYWYRQDPGQGLRLIYYSQIVNDFQKGDIAEGYSVSREKKESFPLTVTSAQKNPTAFYLCATLSPSANYNADTQYFGPGTRLTVL.

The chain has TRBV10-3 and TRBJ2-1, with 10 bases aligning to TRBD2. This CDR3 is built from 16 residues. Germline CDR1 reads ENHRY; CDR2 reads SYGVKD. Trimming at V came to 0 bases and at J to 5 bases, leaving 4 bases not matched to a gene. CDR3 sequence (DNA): TGTGCCATCAGTGAGTCATCGGGACTAGCGAACAATGAGCAGTTCTTC. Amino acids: CAISESSGLANNEQFF.

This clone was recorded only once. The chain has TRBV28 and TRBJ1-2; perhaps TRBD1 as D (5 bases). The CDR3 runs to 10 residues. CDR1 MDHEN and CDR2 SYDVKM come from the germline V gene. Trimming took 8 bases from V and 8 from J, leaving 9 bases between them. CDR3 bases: TGTGCCAGCGGGGGTCGGGGCTACACCTTC. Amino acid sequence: CASGGRGYTF.

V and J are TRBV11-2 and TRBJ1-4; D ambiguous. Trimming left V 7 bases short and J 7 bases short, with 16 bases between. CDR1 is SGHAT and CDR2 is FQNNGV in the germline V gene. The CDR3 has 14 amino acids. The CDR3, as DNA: TGTGCCAGCACCGATAGTGGTAGAGTTGAAAAACTGTTTTTT. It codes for CASTDSGRVEKLFF.

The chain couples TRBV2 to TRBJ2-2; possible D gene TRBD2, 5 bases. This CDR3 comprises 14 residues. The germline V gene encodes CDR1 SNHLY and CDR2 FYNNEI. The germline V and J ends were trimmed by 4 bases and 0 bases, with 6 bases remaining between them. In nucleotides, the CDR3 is TGTGCCAGCAGTGTACTAGCGAACACCGGGGAGCTGTTTTTT. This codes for CASSVLANTGELFF.

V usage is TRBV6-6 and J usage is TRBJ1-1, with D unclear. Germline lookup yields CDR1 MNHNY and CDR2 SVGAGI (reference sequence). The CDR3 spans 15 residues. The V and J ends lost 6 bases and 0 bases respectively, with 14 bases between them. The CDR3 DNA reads TGTGCCAGCAGCCCAACGCCTTGGGTGAACACTGAAGCTTTCTTT. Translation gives CASSPTPWVNTEAFF.

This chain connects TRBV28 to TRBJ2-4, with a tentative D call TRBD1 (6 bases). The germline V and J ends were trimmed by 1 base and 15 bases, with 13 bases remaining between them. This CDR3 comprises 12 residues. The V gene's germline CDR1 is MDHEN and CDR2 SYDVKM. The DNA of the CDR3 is TGTGCCAGCAGTTTATCGACAGGTCGTGGGTACTTC. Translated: CASSLSTGRGYF.

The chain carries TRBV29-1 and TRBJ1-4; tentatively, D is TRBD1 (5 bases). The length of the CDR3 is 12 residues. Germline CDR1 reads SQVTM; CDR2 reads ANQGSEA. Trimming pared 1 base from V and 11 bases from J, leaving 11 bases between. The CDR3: CSVEAAGGKLFF. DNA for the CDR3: TGCAGCGTTGAAGCGGCCGGGGGGAAACTGTTTTTT.

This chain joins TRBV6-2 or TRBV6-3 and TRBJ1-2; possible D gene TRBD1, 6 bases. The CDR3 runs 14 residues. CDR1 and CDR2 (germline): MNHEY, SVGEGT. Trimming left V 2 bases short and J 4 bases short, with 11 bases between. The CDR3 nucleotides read TGTGCCAGCAGTTACGGGGGCTGGGGCTATGGCTACACCTTC. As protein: CASSYGGWGYGYTF.

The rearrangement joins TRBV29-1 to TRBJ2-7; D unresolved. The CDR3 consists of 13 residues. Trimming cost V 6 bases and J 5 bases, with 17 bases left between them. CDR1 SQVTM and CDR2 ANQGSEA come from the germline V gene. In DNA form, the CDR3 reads TGCAGCGTGGCCGGGCCCCGGTCCAACGAGCAGTACTTC. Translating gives CSVAGPRSNEQYF.